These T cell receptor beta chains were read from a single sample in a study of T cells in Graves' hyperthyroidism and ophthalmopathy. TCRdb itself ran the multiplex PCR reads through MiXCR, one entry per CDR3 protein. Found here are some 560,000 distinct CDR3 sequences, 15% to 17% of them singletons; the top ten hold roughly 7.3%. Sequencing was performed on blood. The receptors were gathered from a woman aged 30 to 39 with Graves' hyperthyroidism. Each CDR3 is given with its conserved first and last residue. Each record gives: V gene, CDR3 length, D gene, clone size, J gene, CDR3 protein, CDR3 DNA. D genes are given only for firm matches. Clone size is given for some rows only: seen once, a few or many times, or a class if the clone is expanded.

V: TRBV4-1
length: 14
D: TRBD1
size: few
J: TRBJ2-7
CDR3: CASSHPGQAYEQYF
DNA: TGCGCCAGCAGCCACCCGGGACAGGCGTACGAGCAGTACTTC

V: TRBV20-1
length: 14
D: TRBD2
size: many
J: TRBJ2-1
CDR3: CSARGLAGDHEQFF
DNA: TGCAGTGCCAGAGGACTAGCGGGAGATCATGAGCAGTTCTTC

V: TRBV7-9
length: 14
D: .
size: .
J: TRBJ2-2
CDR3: CASSPFLFGGELFF
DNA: TGTGCCAGCAGCCCTTTCCTCTTCGGCGGGGAGCTGTTTTTT

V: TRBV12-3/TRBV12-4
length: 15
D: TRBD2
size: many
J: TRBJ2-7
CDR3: CASSRTSGKSYEQYF
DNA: TGTGCCAGCAGTCGGACTAGCGGGAAGTCTTACGAGCAGTACTTC

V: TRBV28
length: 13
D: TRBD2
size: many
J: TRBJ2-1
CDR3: CASSPGTIDEQFF
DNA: TGTGCCAGCAGCCCGGGGACTATCGATGAGCAGTTCTTC

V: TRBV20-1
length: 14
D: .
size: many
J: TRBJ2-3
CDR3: CSVTRGADTDTQYF
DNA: TGCAGTGTTACCAGGGGAGCCGACACAGATACGCAGTATTTT

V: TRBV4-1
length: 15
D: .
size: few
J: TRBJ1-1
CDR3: CASSQQTGPNTEAFF
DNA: TGCGCCAGCAGCCAGCAGACAGGACCGAACACTGAAGCTTTCTTT

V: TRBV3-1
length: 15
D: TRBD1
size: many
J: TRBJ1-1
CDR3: CASSLTGTVAEEAFF
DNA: TGTGCCAGCAGCCTTACCGGGACAGTCGCTGAAGAAGCTTTCTTT

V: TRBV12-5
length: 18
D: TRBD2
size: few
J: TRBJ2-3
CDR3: CASGFVGLAGPNTDTQYF
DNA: TGTGCTAGTGGTTTTGTGGGACTAGCGGGACCTAACACAGATACGCAGTATTTT

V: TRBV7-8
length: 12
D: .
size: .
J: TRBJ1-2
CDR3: CASSHQNYGYTF
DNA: TGTGCCAGCAGCCACCAGAACTATGGCTACACCTTC

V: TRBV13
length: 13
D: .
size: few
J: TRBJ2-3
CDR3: CASSLSTRDTQYF
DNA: TGTGCCAGCAGCCTAAGCACTAGGGATACGCAGTATTTT

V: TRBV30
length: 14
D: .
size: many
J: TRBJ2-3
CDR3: CAWRSGPSTDTQYF
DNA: TGTGCCTGGAGAAGCGGGCCGAGCACAGATACGCAGTATTTT

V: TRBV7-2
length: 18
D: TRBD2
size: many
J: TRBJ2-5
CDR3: CASSPQGSGSGGWETQYF
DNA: TGTGCCAGCAGCCCCCAGGGGAGCGGGAGCGGTGGGTGGGAGACCCAGTACTTC

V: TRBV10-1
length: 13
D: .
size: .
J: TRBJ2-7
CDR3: CASSERSGWEQYF
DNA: TGCGCCAGCAGTGAGAGGTCAGGGTGGGAGCAGTACTTC

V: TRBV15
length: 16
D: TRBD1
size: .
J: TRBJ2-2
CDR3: CATSYPGQGAGGELFF
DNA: TGTGCCACCAGTTACCCGGGACAGGGGGCCGGCGGGGAGCTGTTTTTT

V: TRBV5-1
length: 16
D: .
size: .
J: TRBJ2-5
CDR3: CASSFVQTRAGETQYF
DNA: TGCGCCAGCAGCTTCGTTCAGACCAGGGCGGGAGAGACCCAGTACTTC

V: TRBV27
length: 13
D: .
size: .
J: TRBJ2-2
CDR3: CASSPSQRGELFF
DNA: TGTGCCAGCTCTCCCTCCCAACGCGGGGAGCTGTTTTTT

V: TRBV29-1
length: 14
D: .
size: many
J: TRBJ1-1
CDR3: CSVVPPGNWNEAFF
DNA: TGCAGCGTTGTCCCCCCCGGAAACTGGAATGAAGCTTTCTTT

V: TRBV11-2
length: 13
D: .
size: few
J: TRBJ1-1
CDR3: CASSLTEGHEAFF
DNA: TGTGCCAGCAGCTTAACAGAAGGCCATGAAGCTTTCTTT

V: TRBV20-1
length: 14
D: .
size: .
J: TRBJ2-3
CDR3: CSARDPRVTDTQYF
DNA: TGCAGTGCTAGGGACCCACGGGTTACAGATACGCAGTATTTT

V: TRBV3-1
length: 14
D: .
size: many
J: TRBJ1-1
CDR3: CASSQGTVDTEAFF
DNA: TGTGCCAGCAGCCAAGGGACAGTCGACACTGAAGCTTTCTTT

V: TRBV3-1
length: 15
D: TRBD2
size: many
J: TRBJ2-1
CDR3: CASSPSGASYNEQFF
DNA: TGTGCCAGCAGTCCCAGCGGGGCCTCCTACAATGAGCAGTTCTTC

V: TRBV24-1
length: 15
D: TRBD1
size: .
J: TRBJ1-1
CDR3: CATSRQGALNTEAFF
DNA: TGTGCCACCAGTAGGCAGGGGGCACTGAACACTGAAGCTTTCTTT

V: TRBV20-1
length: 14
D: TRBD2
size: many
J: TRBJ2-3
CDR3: CSAPKREGADTQYF
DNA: TGCAGTGCTCCAAAACGGGAGGGGGCAGATACGCAGTATTTT

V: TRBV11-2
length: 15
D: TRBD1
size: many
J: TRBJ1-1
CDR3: CASSNQDRGIAEAFF
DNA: TGTGCCAGCAGCAACCAGGACAGGGGCATCGCTGAAGCTTTCTTT

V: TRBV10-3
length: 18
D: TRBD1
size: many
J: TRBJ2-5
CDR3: CAISRRRLRDSLRETQYF
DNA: TGTGCCATCAGCCGCCGCCGCTTGAGGGACAGCTTGCGGGAGACCCAGTACTTC

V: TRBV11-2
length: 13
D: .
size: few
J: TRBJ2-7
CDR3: CASSLDLRTEQYF
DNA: TGTGCCAGCAGCTTAGATTTAAGAACCGAGCAGTACTTC

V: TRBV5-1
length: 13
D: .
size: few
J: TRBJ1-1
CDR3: CASSFKRDTEAFF
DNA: TGCGCCAGCAGCTTCAAGAGGGACACTGAAGCTTTCTTT

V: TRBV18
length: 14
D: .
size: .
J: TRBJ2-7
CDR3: CASSPSTQLYEQYF
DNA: TGTGCCAGCTCACCCAGTACGCAGCTCTACGAGCAGTACTTC

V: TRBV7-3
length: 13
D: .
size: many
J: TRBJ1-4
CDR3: CASSLDRGEKLFF
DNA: TGTGCCAGCAGCCTCGACCGGGGTGAAAAACTGTTTTTT

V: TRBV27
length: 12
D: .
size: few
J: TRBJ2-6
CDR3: CATLSGANVLTF
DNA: TGTGCCACGCTCTCTGGGGCCAACGTCCTGACTTTC

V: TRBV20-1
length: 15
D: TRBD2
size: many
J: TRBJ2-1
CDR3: CSASDAGVFNNEQFF
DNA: TGCAGTGCTAGTGACGCGGGAGTGTTCAACAATGAGCAGTTCTTC

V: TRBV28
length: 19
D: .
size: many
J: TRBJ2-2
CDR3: CASSPYWDSFQSGTGELFF
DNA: TGTGCCAGCAGCCCCTATTGGGACTCCTTCCAATCGGGCACCGGGGAGCTGTTTTTT

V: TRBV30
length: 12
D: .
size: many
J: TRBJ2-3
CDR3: CAWSFSSDTQYF
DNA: TGTGCCTGGAGTTTTTCATCAGATACGCAGTATTTT

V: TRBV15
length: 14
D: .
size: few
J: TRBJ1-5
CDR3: CATSREGSNQPQHF
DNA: TGTGCCACCAGCAGAGAGGGGAGCAATCAGCCCCAGCATTTT

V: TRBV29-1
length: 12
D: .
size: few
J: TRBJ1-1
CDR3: CSVQHTNTEAFF
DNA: TGCAGCGTTCAACACACGAACACTGAAGCTTTCTTT

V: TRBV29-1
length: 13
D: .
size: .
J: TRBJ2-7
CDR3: CSVGGTASYEQYF
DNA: TGCAGCGTTGGAGGGACGGCGTCCTACGAGCAGTACTTC

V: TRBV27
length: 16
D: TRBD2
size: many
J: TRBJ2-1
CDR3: CASSLTRPGGLDEQFF
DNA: TGTGCCAGCAGTTTAACGCGTCCGGGAGGGCTGGATGAGCAGTTCTTC

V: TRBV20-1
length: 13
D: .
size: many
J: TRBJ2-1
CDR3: CSARESSYNEQFF
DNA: TGCAGTGCTAGAGAGAGCTCCTACAATGAGCAGTTCTTC

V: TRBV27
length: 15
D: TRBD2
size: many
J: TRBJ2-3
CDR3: CASRQIAGGSDTQYF
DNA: TGTGCCAGCAGGCAGATAGCGGGAGGCTCAGATACGCAGTATTTT

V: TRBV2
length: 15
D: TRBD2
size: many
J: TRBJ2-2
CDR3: CASSTAGVNTGELFF
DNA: TGTGCCAGCAGTACGGCGGGAGTGAACACCGGGGAGCTGTTTTTT

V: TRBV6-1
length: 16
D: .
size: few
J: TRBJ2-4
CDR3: CASSSYDRLAKNIQYF
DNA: TGTGCCAGCAGTTCTTATGACAGACTAGCCAAAAACATTCAGTACTTC

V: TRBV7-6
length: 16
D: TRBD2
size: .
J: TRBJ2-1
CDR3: CASAGVAGGPHNEQFF
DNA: TGTGCCAGCGCAGGGGTAGCGGGAGGGCCCCACAATGAGCAGTTCTTC

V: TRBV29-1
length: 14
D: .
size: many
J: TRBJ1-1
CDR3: CSVLSRARNTEAFF
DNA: TGCAGCGTTCTCTCGCGGGCGCGGAACACTGAAGCTTTCTTT

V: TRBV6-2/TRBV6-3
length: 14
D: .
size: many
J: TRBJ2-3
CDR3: CASTISLGTDTQYF
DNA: TGTGCCAGCACCATAAGTCTAGGGACAGATACGCAGTATTTT

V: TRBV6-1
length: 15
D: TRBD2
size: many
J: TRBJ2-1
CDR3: CASEWTSGSSREQFF
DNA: TGTGCCAGCGAGTGGACTAGCGGGAGCTCACGGGAGCAGTTCTTC

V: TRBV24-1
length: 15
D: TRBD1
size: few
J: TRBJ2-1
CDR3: CATSGTGSSYNEQFF
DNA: TGTGCCACCAGTGGGACAGGTAGCTCCTACAATGAGCAGTTCTTC

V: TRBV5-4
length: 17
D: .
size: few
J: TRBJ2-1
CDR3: CASSLFSDVSSYNEQFF
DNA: TGTGCCAGCAGCTTGTTTTCCGACGTGAGCTCCTACAATGAGCAGTTCTTC

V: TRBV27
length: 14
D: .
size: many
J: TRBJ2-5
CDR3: CASRGNRVQETQYF
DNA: TGTGCCAGCAGGGGGAACAGGGTACAGGAGACCCAGTACTTC

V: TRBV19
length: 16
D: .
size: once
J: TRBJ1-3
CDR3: CASMLGKGISGNTIYF
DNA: TGTGCCAGTATGTTGGGAAAGGGAATCTCTGGAAACACCATATATTTT

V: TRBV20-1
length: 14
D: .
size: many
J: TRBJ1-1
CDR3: CSAREIRVGGEAFF
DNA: TGCAGTGCTAGAGAGATCAGGGTAGGAGGTGAAGCTTTCTTT

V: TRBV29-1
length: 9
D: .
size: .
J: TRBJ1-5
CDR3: CSFTFPQHF
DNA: TGCAGCTTTACCTTTCCCCAGCATTTT

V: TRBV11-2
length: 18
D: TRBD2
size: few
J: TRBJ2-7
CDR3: CASSLFLLAGGPIYEQYF
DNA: TGTGCCAGCAGCTTATTTTTGTTAGCGGGAGGACCTATTTACGAGCAGTACTTC

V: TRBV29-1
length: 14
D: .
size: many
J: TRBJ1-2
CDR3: CSVATGWSPMGYTF
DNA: TGCAGCGTAGCTACAGGGTGGAGTCCTATGGGCTACACCTTC

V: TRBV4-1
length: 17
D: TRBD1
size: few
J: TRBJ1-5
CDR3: CASSHLPMGTGVEPQHF
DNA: TGCGCCAGCAGCCATCTACCTATGGGGACAGGGGTGGAACCCCAGCATTTT

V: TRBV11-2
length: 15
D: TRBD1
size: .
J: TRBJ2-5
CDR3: CASSFGTGGGETQYF
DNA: TGTGCCAGCAGCTTCGGGACAGGGGGCGGTGAGACCCAGTACTTC

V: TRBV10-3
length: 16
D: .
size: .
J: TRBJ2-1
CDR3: CAISYLSKHSYNEQFF
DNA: TGTGCCATCAGTTACCTAAGCAAACACTCCTACAATGAGCAGTTCTTC